Reported below is one TCR beta chain. The data derive from a study of CD8 T cells in ankylosing spondylitis. The ends lost 5 bases at V and 13 bases at J; junction bases unmatched: 6. The CDR3 sequence is 13 residues long. The germline V gene encodes CDR1 KGHSH and CDR2 LQKENI. TCRdb reanalysed the 5' RACE reads using MiXCR and keeps one entry per CDR3 protein. Here the sample spans some 130,000 distinct CDR3 sequences, around 6.6% being singletons. The sequencing input was blood, either unsorted or a sorted T cell fraction (not recorded which). This receptor was identified in a female donor with ankylosing spondylitis or in good health (not recorded which). The chain combines TRBV18 with TRBJ1-6, with TRBD1 matching over 9 bases. For the CDR3, the DNA is TGTGCCAGCTCATCGGGACAGGGAACCCCCCTCCACTTT. This gives the protein CASSSGQGTPLHF.